The present TCR beta chain was sequenced within a study of blood T cells in healthy people across ages. Combining a sample-barcoded 5' primer with a J-beta primer mix, a second PCR ran for roughly 7 to 12 cycles. TCRdb independently ran MiXCR on the 5' RACE reads; one entry per CDR3 protein. The repertoire holds around 670,000 distinct CDR3 sequences, about 30% seen once, with approximately 14% in the top ten. The CDR3 has 17 residues. Looked up from germline, CDR1 is SGHKS and CDR2 is YYEKEE (reference sequence). Trimming took 4 bases from V and 0 from J, leaving 17 bases between them. Note on this clonotype: A much larger clone lies a single base off, so this may be a read error. Since the CDR3 does not end with the conserved phenylalanine or tryptophan, this likely comes from a read error.

The chain carries TRBV5-5 and TRBJ1-3; no reliable D call. Sample: blood. The clonotype originates from a woman older than 75 in good health. The CDR3 nucleotides are TGTGCCAGCAGCGCTCTTGTAGGACGCTCCTCTGGAAACACCATATATGTT. This encodes CASSALVGRSSGNTIYV.